A selection of T cell receptor beta chains follows, all from one sample in a study of blood T cell repertoires in COVID-19. TCRdb's copy holds only in-frame clones and misses some; the assay was immunoSEQ multiplex PCR. Seen here are roughly 250,000 clones, approximately 85% observed once, and the top ten hold roughly an eighth. Sequences were obtained from peripheral blood. These receptors came from a woman in her fifties or sixties with active or convalescent COVID-19. Both conserved end residues are part of each CDR3. The order of the fields is clone size, D gene, J gene, V gene, CDR3 protein, CDR3 DNA. A D gene is named only where the DNA matches it firmly. Not all rows give a size; the values are once, few, many and, for expanded clones, a class.

.,TRBD1,TRBJ1-5,TRBV2,CASSGDRGQIQPQHF,TGTGCCAGCAGTGGGGACAGGGGGCAAATTCAGCCCCAGCATTTT
once,.,TRBJ1-1,TRBV7-8,CASSLGLDTEAFF,TGTGCCAGCAGCTTGGGGCTAGACACTGAAGCTTTCTTT
.,TRBD1,TRBJ1-2,TRBV18,CASSPSGQPHYGYTF,TGTGCCAGCTCACCCTCGGGACAGCCTCACTATGGCTACACCTTC
.,.,TRBJ2-1,TRBV7-9,CASSSAKGNNEQFF,TGTGCCAGCAGTAGCGCCAAAGGGAACAATGAGCAGTTCTTC
.,TRBD1,TRBJ1-2,TRBV6-5,CASSYQGAYGYTF,TGTGCCAGCAGTTACCAGGGGGCCTATGGCTACACCTTC
many,.,TRBJ1-2,TRBV11-2,CASSLVGVGGYGYTF,TGTGCCAGCAGCTTAGTTGGGGTCGGGGGCTATGGCTACACCTTC
.,.,TRBJ1-2,TRBV6-1,CASSEVTGGGYTF,TGTGCCAGCAGTGAAGTAACAGGCGGAGGCTACACCTTC
.,.,TRBJ1-2,TRBV5-1,CASSWGGYGYTF,TGCGCCAGCAGCTGGGGGGGTTATGGCTACACCTTC
.,.,TRBJ1-2,TRBV7-8,CASSYQGQGSYGYTF,TGTGCCAGCAGTTACCAGGGCCAGGGAAGCTATGGCTACACCTTC
.,.,TRBJ2-6,TRBV19,CATRSGANVLTF,TGTGCCACCCGGTCTGGGGCCAACGTCCTGACTTTC
.,TRBD1,TRBJ2-2,TRBV6-6,CASSGQGENTGELFF,TGTGCCAGCAGTGGACAGGGGGAGAACACCGGGGAGCTGTTTTTT
.,.,TRBJ1-6,TRBV7-2,CASSLAPGDNSPLHF,TGTGCCAGCAGCTTAGCGCCCGGGGATAATTCACCCCTCCACTTT
.,TRBD1,TRBJ1-2,TRBV2,CASRADRDYGYTF,TGTGCCAGCAGGGCGGACAGGGATTATGGCTACACCTTC
.,.,TRBJ2-1,TRBV10-2,CANRASGSSSYNEQFF,TGCGCCAACAGGGCGTCGGGGAGCAGCTCCTACAATGAGCAGTTCTTC
.,.,TRBJ1-2,TRBV7-9,CASSLGNRGPYGYTF,TGTGCCAGCAGCTTAGGGAATAGGGGCCCGTATGGCTACACCTTC
.,.,TRBJ1-3,TRBV4-2,CASSQEQSSGNTIYF,TGTGCCAGCAGCCAAGAACAGAGCTCTGGAAACACCATATATTTT
few,.,TRBJ1-4,TRBV29-1,CSVESTGSEKLFF,TGCAGCGTTGAATCGACAGGAAGTGAAAAACTGTTTTTT
.,.,TRBJ2-1,TRBV13,CASSLGRASYNEQFF,TGTGCCAGCAGCTTAGGTCGCGCCTCCTACAATGAGCAGTTCTTC
.,.,TRBJ1-1,TRBV2,CASSGFLKTEAFF,TGTGCCAGTTCAGGGTTCCTTAAGACTGAAGCTTTCTTT
.,TRBD2,TRBJ2-1,TRBV30,CAWSVGLAGVVDEQFF,TGTGCCTGGAGTGTCGGACTAGCGGGGGTGGTTGATGAGCAGTTCTTC
.,TRBD1,TRBJ1-4,TRBV7-9,CASSPNTGGEKLFF,TGTGCCAGCAGCCCGAACACAGGGGGGGAAAAACTGTTTTTT